This TCR beta chain was recorded in a study of blood T cell repertoires in COVID-19. Study-level information: PBMCs, B-cell-depleted T cells, or T cells were the source of the cDNA or gDNA that made up the material.

V was trimmed by 5 bases and J by 4 bases, leaving 5 bases between them. This CDR3 is built from 11 residues. Germline V gene sequence: CDR1 DFQATT, CDR2 SNEGSKA (reference sequence). Libraries were prepared by immunoSEQ multiplex PCR; TCRdb keeps only in-frame clonotypes and omits some of them. The profile shows fewer than 400,000 clones, around nine tenths of them singletons. The chain has TRBV20-1 and TRBJ1-4; D uncertain. Material: PBMCs or T cells enriched from blood (not recorded which). This receptor was obtained from a woman between 45 and 60 years old who had recovered from COVID-19. CDR3 residues: CSAPFNEKLFF. The CDR3 nucleotides read TGCAGTGCTCCTTTTAATGAAAAACTGTTTTTT.